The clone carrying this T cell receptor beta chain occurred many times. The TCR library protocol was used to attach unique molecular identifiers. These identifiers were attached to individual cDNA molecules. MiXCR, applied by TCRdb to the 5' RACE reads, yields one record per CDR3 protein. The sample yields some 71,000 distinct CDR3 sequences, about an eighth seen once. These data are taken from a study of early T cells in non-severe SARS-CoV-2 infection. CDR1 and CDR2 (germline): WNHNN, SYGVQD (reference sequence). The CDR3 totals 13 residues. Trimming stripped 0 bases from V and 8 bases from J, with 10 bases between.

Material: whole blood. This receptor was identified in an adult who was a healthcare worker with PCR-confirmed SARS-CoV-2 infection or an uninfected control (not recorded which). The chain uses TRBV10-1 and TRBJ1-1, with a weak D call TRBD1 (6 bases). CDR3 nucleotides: TGCGCCAGCAGTGAGTCTGGGGGGCACGAAGCTTTCTTT. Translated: CASSESGGHEAFF.